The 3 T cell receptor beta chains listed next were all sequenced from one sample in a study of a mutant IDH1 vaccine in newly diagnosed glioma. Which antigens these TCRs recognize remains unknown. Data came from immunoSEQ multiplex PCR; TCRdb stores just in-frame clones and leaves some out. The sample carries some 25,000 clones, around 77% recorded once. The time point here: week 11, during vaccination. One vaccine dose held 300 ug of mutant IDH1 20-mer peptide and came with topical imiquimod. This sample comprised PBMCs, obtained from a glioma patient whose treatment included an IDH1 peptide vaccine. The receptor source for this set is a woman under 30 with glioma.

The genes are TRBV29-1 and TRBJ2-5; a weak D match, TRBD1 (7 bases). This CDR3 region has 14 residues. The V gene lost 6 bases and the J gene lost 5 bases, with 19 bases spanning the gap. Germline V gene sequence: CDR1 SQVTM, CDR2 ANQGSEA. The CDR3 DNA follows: TGCAGCGTCCTGTATGGAGGGGGCTTCGAGACCCAGTACTTC. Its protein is CSVLYGGGFETQYF.

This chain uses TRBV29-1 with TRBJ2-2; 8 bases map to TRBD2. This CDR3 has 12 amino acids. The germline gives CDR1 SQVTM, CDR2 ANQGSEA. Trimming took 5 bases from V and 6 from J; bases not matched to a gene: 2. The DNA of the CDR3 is TGCAGCGTTCCCGGGGGGGCCGGGGAGCTGTTTTTT. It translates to CSVPGGAGELFF.

CDR3 in DNA: TGTGCCAGCAGCTTAATGGAAGGGGGCGCACCGAAAGGCTACACCTTC. It specifies CASSLMEGGAPKGYTF. The chain carries TRBV7-9 and TRBJ1-2; 7 positions agree with TRBD1. V shed 2 bases and J 8 bases; nucleotides not matched to a gene: 14. Germline CDR1 reads SEHNR; CDR2 reads FQNEAQ (reference sequence). This CDR3 has 16 amino acids.